This passage covers 15 T cell receptor beta chains from one sample sequenced in a study of CD8 T cells in ankylosing spondylitis. MiXCR, applied by TCRdb to the 5' RACE reads, yields one record per CDR3 protein. Altogether about 33,000 distinct CDR3 sequences are present, around an eighth being singletons, with the ten largest covering approximately 31%. What was sequenced was synovial fluid, either unsorted or a sorted T cell fraction (not recorded which). The receptors stem from a male donor with ankylosing spondylitis.

This sequence joins TRBV7-3 and TRBJ2-1, with 13 bases matching TRBD2. There are 14 residues in the CDR3. The trim removed 5 bases at V and 6 bases at J, leaving 1 base unmatched. CDR1 is SGHTA and CDR2 is FQGTGA in the germline V gene. The chain's CDR3 is CASSRTSGGNEQFF. DNA for the CDR3: TGTGCCAGCAGCCGGACTAGCGGGGGCAATGAGCAGTTCTTC.

This clonotype was recorded many times. The chain carries TRBV15 and TRBJ2-1; TRBD2 agrees at 10 bases. Germline CDR1 is LNHNV and CDR2 is YYDKDF (reference sequence). With 1 base clipped from V and 8 bases from J, the junction kept 8 bases outside the gene matches. This CDR3 spans 16 amino acids. The CDR3 DNA reads TGTGCCACCAGCAGAGGCCGGGCTAGCGGGAGTGATGAGCAGTTCTTC. It yields the protein CATSRGRASGSDEQFF.

This clonotype came up many times. The chain employs TRBV4-2 and TRBJ2-1; 9 positions agree with TRBD1. Trimming removed 0 bases from V and 5 bases from J; junction bases left unmatched: 5. The CDR3 extends over 16 amino acids. Germline lookup yields CDR1 LGHNA and CDR2 YNFKEQ. The CDR3 nucleotides are TGTGCCAGCAGCCAAGAGGGGGGGACAGGGCACAATGAGCAGTTCTTC. Translating it yields CASSQEGGTGHNEQFF.

Many counts were recorded for this clonotype. CDR3 coding DNA: TGTGCCAGCAGTTTATGGTCTAGCACAGATACGCAGTATTTT. This gives the protein CASSLWSSTDTQYF. The chain uses TRBV27 and TRBJ2-3, with D uncertain. The CDR3 contains 14 residues. The V gene lost 1 base and the J gene lost 0 bases, with 5 bases spanning the gap. From germline, CDR1 is MNHEY and CDR2 SMNVEV (reference sequence).

The table lists this clonotype with many counts. This sequence joins TRBV5-6 and TRBJ2-2; D call uncertain. CDR1 is SGHDT, CDR2 YYEEEE, per germline. The CDR3 is 16 amino acids. V lost 4 bases to trimming and J lost 4 bases, with 17 bases between them. The DNA of the CDR3 is TGTGCCAGCAGCCCCATCCGTTGTGCGTGCACCGGGGAGCTGTTTTTT. As protein: CASSPIRCACTGELFF.

The sample holds a few counts of this clonotype. The rearrangement joins TRBV5-1 to TRBJ2-7, with D perhaps TRBD2 (5 bases). Germline CDR1 reads SGHRS; CDR2 reads YFSETQ. Trimming took 0 bases from V and 3 from J, leaving 10 bases between them. This CDR3 has 14 amino acids. CDR3: CASSLENAGYEQYF. The CDR3 DNA reads TGCGCCAGCAGCTTGGAAAACGCGGGCTACGAGCAGTACTTC.

In this sample, this clonotype turned up a few times. This CDR3 is CASSAGGGGETQYF. The DNA of the CDR3 is TGTGCCAGCAGCGCCGGGGGGGGCGGAGAGACCCAGTACTTC. The rearrangement uses TRBV9 and TRBJ2-5, with TRBD2 identical over 8 bases. The CDR3 extends over 14 amino acids. Germline CDR1 SGDLS, CDR2 YYNGEE. V dropped 3 bases and J dropped 4; count of bases not matched to a gene: 5.

This clonotype was seen a few times. The gene calls are TRBV6-2 or TRBV6-3 and TRBJ1-2; D is unresolved. Germline lookup yields CDR1 MNHEY and CDR2 SVGEGT. This CDR3 is built from 15 residues. Trimming pared 0 bases from V and 8 bases from J, leaving 16 bases between. CDR3 amino acids: CASSYSLTPRGGYTF. The CDR3 DNA reads TGTGCCAGCAGTTACTCCTTAACCCCCCGGGGAGGCTACACCTTC.

This sequence joins TRBV11-2 and TRBJ2-7, with 7 positions matching TRBD2. V was clipped by 5 bases and J by 2 bases; unmatched bases: 15. The CDR3 is made up of 17 amino acids. Germline V gene sequence: CDR1 SGHAT, CDR2 FQNNGV. CDR3 bases: TGTGCCAGCAGCGATCCCCCGGGGACTACTCCGACCTACGAGCAGTACTTC. It yields the protein CASSDPPGTTPTYEQYF.

This clonotype was counted only a few times. The rearrangement links TRBV11-3 to TRBJ2-7, with 9 bases that match TRBD1. V dropped 4 bases and J dropped 5; count of bases not matched to a gene: 3. The CDR3 contains 13 residues. The germline V gene encodes CDR1 SGHNT and CDR2 YENEEA. The CDR3 reads CASSSGTGNEQYF. The CDR3 region has the DNA TGTGCCAGCAGCTCCGGGACAGGGAACGAGCAGTACTTC.

This clonotype was picked up many times. The chain links TRBV4-3 to TRBJ2-1; TRBD1 or TRBD2 may be the D gene (5 bases each). Germline V gene data show CDR1 as LGHNA and CDR2 as YSLEER. V was pared by 4 bases and J by 0 bases, with 13 bases between. The CDR3 is 16 amino acids. CDR3 DNA sequence: TGCGCCAGCAGCCCCTCAGAGGGGCGCTCCTACAATGAGCAGTTCTTC. It codes for CASSPSEGRSYNEQFF.

This clonotype has ten or more counts. The chain carries TRBV29-1 and TRBJ1-2; possibly TRBD1 for D (6 bases). Germline V gene lookup returns CDR1 SQVTM and CDR2 ANQGSEA. This CDR3 region has 16 residues. V lost 1 base and J 2 bases, leaving 17 bases between the germline ends. CDR3 bases: TGCAGCGTTGAAGGGGTCAGGGGCCCAGAGAACTATGGCTACACCTTC. This sequence encodes CSVEGVRGPENYGYTF.

The V gene is TRBV28, the J gene TRBJ2-1; 7 bases fit TRBD1. Germline CDR1 reads MDHEN; CDR2 reads SYDVKM. This CDR3 comprises 15 residues. With 2 bases clipped from V and 4 bases from J, the junction kept 5 bases outside the gene matches. Here the CDR3 reads CASSLVTGSYNEQFF. The CDR3 coding sequence is TGTGCCAGCAGTTTAGTGACAGGGAGTTACAATGAGCAGTTCTTC.

The chain couples TRBV4-1 to TRBJ2-6; D is uncertain. Trimming took 4 bases from V and 0 from J, leaving 10 bases between them. The CDR3 contains 16 residues. Per the germline V gene, CDR1 is MGHRA and CDR2 is YSYEKL. In DNA, the CDR3 is TGCGCCAGCAGCCCCGGGCCCCACTCTGGGGCCAACGTCCTGACTTTC. It specifies CASSPGPHSGANVLTF.

This clonotype has just a few counts. This chain links TRBV24-1 with TRBJ2-7, with a possible D match to TRBD1 (5 bases). CDR3 length equals 14 residues. Germline V lookup: CDR1 KGHDR, CDR2 SFDVKD. V gave up 10 bases and J gave up 2 bases, with 17 bases separating them. The DNA for the CDR3 is TGTGCCACGAGAGACGACAGTTACCCCTACGAGCAGTACTTC. Translated, it gives CATRDDSYPYEQYF.